Below are 15 T cell receptor beta chains sequenced from a single sample in a study of blood T cell repertoires in COVID-19. Only in-frame clones appear in the TCRdb table, and some are missing; sequencing was by immunoSEQ multiplex PCR. The sample lists 250,000 or so clones, about 86% seen once, with 3.4% in the top ten. Sequencing was done on a sample of PBMCs or T cells enriched from blood (not recorded which). These TCRs come from a man aged 45-65 years who had recovered from COVID-19.

The V call is TRBV3-1 (or the pseudogene TRBV3-2), the J call TRBJ1-1; D not certain. The CDR3 covers 12 residues. Trimming left V 4 bases short and J 11 bases short, with 14 bases between. Germline CDR1 is LGHDT and CDR2 is YNNKEL (reference sequence). CDR3 DNA: TGTGCCAGCAGCCTCCGTTTGGGCTATGCTTTCTTT. This encodes CASSLRLGYAFF.

The rearrangement uses TRBV9 and TRBJ1-1, with a weak D call TRBD1 (5 bases). Trimming left V 0 bases short and J 3 bases short, with 18 bases between. The CDR3 contains 17 residues. Germline V gives CDR1 SGDLS, CDR2 YYNGEE. The CDR3 region is CASSVAAAEARDTEAFF. CDR3 in DNA: TGTGCCAGCAGCGTAGCCGCTGCGGAAGCCAGGGACACTGAAGCTTTCTTT.

The J gene is TRBJ2-7, the V gene TRBV6-5; 8 nucleotides line up with TRBD2. The trim removed 10 bases at V and 1 base at J, leaving 12 bases unmatched. This CDR3 comprises 15 residues. Germline V gives CDR1 MNHEY, CDR2 SVGAGI. The CDR3 sequence is CATSTSDLWSYEQYF. CDR3 DNA: TGTGCCACCTCGACTAGCGATCTATGGTCCTACGAGCAGTACTTC.

The V and J genes are TRBV30 and TRBJ1-5; D call uncertain. CDR3 length: 15 residues. CDR1 and CDR2 from the germline V gene are GTSNPN and SVGIG (reference sequence). Trimming took 4 bases from V and 6 from J, leaving 19 bases between them. The DNA for the CDR3 is TGTGCCTGGACCCGTCGCGGGGAATGGGGTCAGCCCCAGCATTTT. Residues: CAWTRRGEWGQPQHF. The full variable domain, its missing parts supplied by reference TRBV30 and TRBJ1-5, is SQTIHQWPATLVQPVGSPLSLECTVEGTSNPNLYWYRQAAGRGLQLLFYSVGIGQISSEVPQNLSASRPQDRQFILSSKKLLLSDSGFYLCAWTRRGEWGQPQHFGDGTRLSIL.

This clone turned up a few times. The rearrangement links TRBV9 to TRBJ2-7, with 8 bases that match TRBD2. J was trimmed by 5 bases and V by 2 bases; bases with no gene match: 12. CDR1 and CDR2 from the germline V gene are SGDLS and YYNGEE. This CDR3 comprises 16 residues. The chain's CDR3 is CASSVGRAPLRDEQYF. The CDR3 DNA reads as TGTGCCAGCAGCGTCGGGAGGGCCCCCCTTCGTGACGAGCAGTACTTC.

The genes are TRBV6-6 and TRBJ1-5, with TRBD1 identical over 11 bases. J lost 6 bases, V lost 6 bases, and 4 bases had no gene match. The CDR3 is 14 amino acids. The V gene's germline CDR1 is MNHNY and CDR2 SVGAGI (reference sequence). DNA of the CDR3: TGTGCCAGCAGGGACAGGGGGCAGGTTCAGCCCCAGCATTTT. This codes for CASRDRGQVQPQHF.

This chain links TRBV9 with TRBJ1-5, with D possibly TRBD1 on 5 matching bases. There are 16 residues in the CDR3. V lost 0 bases and J lost 0, with 10 bases in between. Germline CDR1 and CDR2: SGDLS and YYNGEE. CDR3 nucleotides: TGTGCCAGCAGCGTAGACGCAGGGAATAGCAATCAGCCCCAGCATTTT. Its translation is CASSVDAGNSNQPQHF.

The chain carries TRBV3-1 (or the pseudogene TRBV3-2) and TRBJ2-4; 8 nucleotides align to TRBD2. This CDR3 comprises 19 residues. The V and J ends lost 1 base and 0 bases, in that order; junction bases with no gene match: 11. CDR1 is LGHDT and CDR2 is YNNKEL in the germline V gene (reference sequence). The CDR3 DNA reads TGTGCCAGCAGCCAAGCCCTGGAACTAGCGGCACTAGCCAAAAACATTCAGTACTTC. This translates into CASSQALELAALAKNIQYF.

The V gene is TRBV4-2, the J gene TRBJ1-1; 8 bases match TRBD1. The CDR3 contains 14 residues. The V and J ends lost 0 bases and 5 bases, in that order; junction bases with no gene match: 2. CDR1 and CDR2 from the germline V gene are LGHNA and YNFKEQ. The chain's CDR3 is CASSQDRGRTEAFF. The CDR3 coding sequence is TGTGCCAGCAGCCAAGACAGGGGGCGGACTGAAGCTTTCTTT.

The V and J genes are TRBV5-1 and TRBJ2-5; 7 bases line up with TRBD1. The CDR3 is 16 amino acids. V shed 2 bases and J 2 bases; nucleotides not matched to a gene: 9. Germline CDR1 SGHRS, CDR2 YFSETQ. CDR3 loop: CASSFLEGAGQETQYF. Written as DNA, the CDR3 is TGCGCCAGCAGCTTTTTAGAGGGGGCAGGTCAAGAGACCCAGTACTTC.

The rearrangement uses TRBV4-2 and TRBJ1-2, with D perhaps matching TRBD1 (5 bases). This CDR3 has 14 amino acids. With 4 bases removed from V and 0 bases from J, the gap between germline ends came to 9 bases. Germline CDR1 reads LGHNA; CDR2 reads YNFKEQ. CDR3 residues: CASSPGTANYGYTF. The CDR3 nucleotides read TGTGCCAGCAGCCCCGGGACTGCTAACTATGGCTACACCTTC.

The gene calls are TRBV18 and TRBJ2-7, with D uncertain. This CDR3 contains 14 residues. Germline values: CDR1 KGHSH, CDR2 LQKENI. V was trimmed by 5 bases and J by 6 bases, leaving 17 bases between them. The CDR3 reads CASSGFKTSVEQYF. DNA for the CDR3: TGTGCCAGCTCAGGTTTTAAAACATCCGTCGAGCAGTACTTC. The full variable domain, completed using reference TRBV18 and TRBJ2-7, is NAGVMQNPRHLVRRRGQEARLRCSPMKGHSHVYWYRQLPEEGLKFMVYLQKENIIDESGMPKERFSAEFPKEGPSILRIQQVVRGDSAAYFCASSGFKTSVEQYFGPGTRLTVT.

This clone has just one count. Mismatch with germline at one junction end may stem from a read error. The rearrangement joins TRBV5-4 to TRBJ2-5; 11 nucleotides agree with TRBD2. The length of the CDR3 is 15 residues. The germline gives CDR1 SGHNT, CDR2 YYREEE (reference sequence). The CDR3 here is CASSPSGRWQDTQYF. CDR3 nucleotides: TGTGCCAGCAGCCCTAGCGGGAGGTGGCAAGACACCCAGTACTTC.

This chain links TRBV7-2 with TRBJ1-1; D may be TRBD1 (5 bases). Trimming took off 3 bases at V and 4 bases at J, with 12 bases between the two ends. This CDR3 contains 14 residues. CDR1 and CDR2 (germline): SGHTA, FQGNSA. CDR3 residues: CASSFQGWSTEAFF. The CDR3 coding sequence is TGTGCCAGCAGCTTTCAGGGTTGGAGCACTGAAGCTTTCTTT.

The chain links TRBV6-5 to TRBJ2-7; the D gene is possibly TRBD1 (5 bases). The ends were cut back, 0 bases at V and 4 bases at J, with 13 bases in the middle. In germline, CDR1 is MNHEY, CDR2 SVGAGI. This CDR3 comprises 15 residues. The CDR3 DNA is TGTGCCAGCAGTTACTCGGGGCGCGGCCAGTACGAGCAGTACTTC. This encodes CASSYSGRGQYEQYF.